Given below is one TCR beta chain in context. This clone occurred a few times. The antigen it recognizes is unknown. No much larger clone exists at a distance of one base, and base qualities are not known. In the germline V gene (reference sequence), CDR1 corresponds to LNHDA and CDR2 to SQIVND. Its CDR3 holds 12 amino acids, cysteine through phenylalanine. Here the CDR3 DNA is all that survives: 36 bases in frame from base 1. V and J lose 5 bases and 5 bases, and a span of 10 bases separates them. To sequence the TCRbeta CDR3 region, genomic DNA was isolated from the sorted cells. The immunoSEQ Assay was used for sequencing of TCRbeta CDR3 regions. This is the immuneACCESS table as TCRdb keeps it, with only in-frame sequences that have V and J called. A part of the clones is gone; compared with another copy, unresolved V genes explain less than half, and the rest is unexplained. Across this sample there are roughly 48,000 clones, with roughly 89% seen only once. The ten largest clonotypes hold roughly 28% of the sample.

This record belongs to a study of OX40 agonist ivuxolimab in advanced cancers. Some background on the complete study: Ivuxolimab was a fully human IgG2 agonistic monoclonal antibody targeting the costimulatory receptor OX40 (CD134). Intravenous ivuxolimab was administered to patients every 2 weeks at six dose levels: 0.01, 0.1, 0.3, 1.5, 3 and 10 mg/kg. Of the roughly 50 dose-escalation patients, hepatocellular carcinoma was present in 19, melanoma in around 15, renal cell carcinoma in 9 and head and neck cancer in 9. A male proportion of 82.7% and a mean age of approximately 62 years, ranging from roughly 23 to 80, were recorded for the dose-escalation cohort. Patients were allowed to have had prior anti-PD-1, anti-PD-L1 or anti-CTLA-4 therapy, and 40% of the dose-escalation patients had previously received checkpoint inhibitors. Three dose-escalation patients achieved partial responses, one with hepatocellular carcinoma and two with cutaneous melanoma. The purpose of peripheral TCRbeta sequencing was to test whether ivuxolimab changed TCR sequence diversity and led to clonal T-cell expansion. The paper reports the monotherapy dose-escalation portion (N ≈ 50 patients) of the phase I ivuxolimab trial. Broad study findings and their caveats: After ivuxolimab, more expanded clones were found on average in CD8+ T cells than in CD4+ T cells. The antigen specificity of the peripheral T cells that underwent clonal expansion was not determined. Partial responders in the 0.1-3.0 mg/kg groups had among the lowest normalized peripheral clonal expansion, especially among CD8+ T cells. At doses of 0.1 to 3.0 mg/kg, clonal expansion of both CD4+ and CD8+ blood T cells was observed from baseline to week 6. Low levels of normalized T-cell clonal expansion were also shown by some nonresponding patients.

The trial excluded patients who had a history of autoimmune disease or were on systemic immunosuppression. Peripheral blood for TCR sequencing was drawn from every dose cohort at baseline, at cycle 4 day 1 and at cycle 7 day 1. Samples were obtained from an open-label, multicenter, first-in-human phase I dose-escalation trial of ivuxolimab. Adults with locally advanced or metastatic head and neck squamous cell, hepatocellular, melanoma or renal cell carcinoma were enrolled in the trial. Before TCR sequencing, CD4+ T cells and CD8+ T cells from peripheral blood were sorted into separate populations.

The sequences come from CD4+ or CD8+ T cells sorted from blood, collected in a trial of the OX40 agonist ivuxolimab. The TCR sequence derives from an adult with an advanced solid tumor such as melanoma, head and neck, liver or kidney cancer. Recombination connected TRBV19 to TRBJ2-7; the D segment cannot be called with confidence. The sequenced DNA is TGTGCCAGTAGTTTTGTGGCGGACGAGCAGTACTTC. Its coded protein is CASSFVADEQYF.